These T cell receptor beta chains were read from a single sample in a study of control samples from healthy donors and cancer patients. Assay: immunoSEQ multiplex PCR; the TCRdb copy retains only in-frame clones and omits some. The sample comprises 70,000 to 100,000 clones, about 87% of which are singletons, and under 2% rests with the top ten. Sequenced sample: PBMCs. These receptors were taken from a woman aged 60 to 75 with head and neck cancer. Both conserved end residues are part of each CDR3. A D gene is named only where the DNA matches it firmly. Clone size is given for some rows only: seen once, a few or many times, or a class if the clone is expanded.

CDR3	DNA	V	D	size	J
CASSRGDTQYF	TGTGCCAGCAGTCGGGGAGATACGCAGTATTTT	TRBV12-3/TRBV12-4	-	-	TRBJ2-3
CATSSAGTGSNEQFF	TGTGCCACCAGCAGCGCCGGGACAGGGTCAAATGAGCAGTTCTTC	TRBV15	TRBD1	once	TRBJ2-1
CASSPGQGRKPYEQYF	TGTGCCAGCAGTCCCGGCCAAGGGCGTAAACCCTACGAGCAGTACTTC	TRBV7-7	-	once	TRBJ2-7
CASSQKRGGSTTDTQYF	TGTGCCAGCAGCCAGAAAAGGGGGGGGTCCACCACAGATACGCAGTATTTT	TRBV4-2	-	-	TRBJ2-3
CASSLKVNYGYTF	TGCGCCAGCAGCTTAAAAGTGAACTATGGCTACACCTTC	TRBV5-1	-	-	TRBJ1-2
CASSLGSGSINEQFF	TGTGCCAGCAGCTTGGGTAGCGGGAGTATCAATGAGCAGTTCTTC	TRBV5-5	TRBD2	-	TRBJ2-1
CASSEDRGDTEAFF	TGCGCCAGCAGTGAGGACAGGGGGGACACTGAAGCTTTCTTT	TRBV10-2	TRBD1	-	TRBJ1-1
CASRTSGRDEQFF	TGTGCCAGTAGGACTAGCGGGAGGGATGAGCAGTTCTTC	TRBV28	TRBD2	once	TRBJ2-1
CASSLDSRPYNEQFF	TGTGCCAGCAGCTTGGATTCGCGGCCATACAATGAGCAGTTCTTC	TRBV5-4	-	-	TRBJ2-1
CASSIRTSGDYNEQFF	TGTGCCAGCAGCATTAGGACTAGCGGAGACTACAATGAGCAGTTCTTC	TRBV21-1	-	-	TRBJ2-1
CASSRTERSYEQYF	TGCGCCAGCAGCCGGACGGAGAGATCCTACGAGCAGTACTTC	TRBV10-1	-	-	TRBJ2-7
CASSLESGGRSPQYF	TGTGCCAGCAGCTTAGAGTCGGGCGGGAGGAGTCCGCAGTATTTT	TRBV7-6	TRBD2	-	TRBJ2-3
CASSSGTSGSYEQFF	TGCGCCAGCAGCTCGGGGACTAGCGGGAGCTATGAGCAGTTCTTC	TRBV5-1	TRBD2	-	TRBJ2-1
CASGWRYEQYF	TGTGCCAGCGGATGGCGCTACGAGCAGTACTTC	TRBV12-3/TRBV12-4	-	-	TRBJ2-7
CASSEGGRVSEQYF	TGTGCCAGCAGTGAAGGCGGCAGGGTATCCGAGCAGTACTTC	TRBV6-1	-	-	TRBJ2-7
CASVEGGRPSYEQYF	TGTGCCAGCGTGGAGGGCGGGAGGCCCTCCTACGAGCAGTACTTC	TRBV7-9	TRBD2	-	TRBJ2-7
CATSDLGLSTDTQYF	TGTGCCACCAGTGATTTGGGGCTTAGCACAGATACGCAGTATTTT	TRBV24-1	-	few	TRBJ2-3
CASSDRDRSPGAFF	TGTGCCAGTAGCGACCGGGACAGATCCCCTGGGGCTTTCTTT	TRBV19	TRBD1	-	TRBJ1-1
CASSVGTVGSSYEQYF	TGTGCCAGCAGCGTAGGGACAGTCGGAAGCTCCTACGAGCAGTACTTC	TRBV9	-	-	TRBJ2-7
CARRSTGYPGELFF	TGTGCCAGAAGGTCCACAGGTTACCCCGGGGAGCTGTTTTTT	TRBV5-3	-	-	TRBJ2-2
CASSQVRTGNYEQYF	TGTGCCAGCAGCCAAGTGCGGACAGGGAATTACGAGCAGTACTTC	TRBV4-2	TRBD1	-	TRBJ2-7
CASREGLAEIYEQYF	TGTGCCAGCAGGGAGGGACTAGCGGAGATCTACGAGCAGTACTTC	TRBV2	TRBD2	-	TRBJ2-7
CASGLVLFPATTNTEAFF	TGTGCTAGTGGTTTGGTACTTTTCCCCGCGACAACGAACACTGAAGCTTTCTTT	TRBV12-5	-	-	TRBJ1-1
CASRPADRDYNEQFF	TGTGCCAGCAGACCCGCGGACAGGGATTACAATGAGCAGTTCTTC	TRBV28	TRBD1	-	TRBJ2-1
CASSQGLVLYQETQYF	TGCGCCAGCAGCCAGGGACTAGTCCTGTACCAAGAGACCCAGTACTTC	TRBV4-1	TRBD2	-	TRBJ2-5
CASSAYGETQYF	TGTGCCAGCAGTGCCTATGGGGAGACCCAGTACTTC	TRBV12-3/TRBV12-4	-	-	TRBJ2-5
CASSQEGDSRDEQFF	TGCGCCAGCAGCCAAGAAGGGGACAGCAGAGATGAGCAGTTCTTC	TRBV4-1	TRBD1	-	TRBJ2-1
CASSLLQGYNGYTF	TGTGCCAGCTCACTCCTACAGGGCTATAATGGCTACACCTTC	TRBV18	-	-	TRBJ1-2
CASSQSGRTKMNTEAFF	TGTGCCAGCAGCCAATCGGGCAGGACGAAGATGAACACTGAAGCTTTCTTT	TRBV16	-	-	TRBJ1-1
CASSPPGGDKTGELFF	TGTGCCAGCAGTCCCCCGGGGGGGGATAAGACCGGGGAGCTGTTTTTT	TRBV28	TRBD2	-	TRBJ2-2
CAWSESRYTF	TGTGCCTGGAGTGAAAGCCGGTACACCTTC	TRBV30	-	-	TRBJ1-2
CASSLAYTGELFF	TGTGCCAGCAGCTTGGCCTACACCGGGGAGCTGTTTTTT	TRBV5-5	-	-	TRBJ2-2
CASSFFELRAFF	TGTGCCAGCAGCTTTTTCGAGTTGAGAGCTTTCTTT	TRBV11-2	-	-	TRBJ1-1
CASSRDRGARYTF	TGTGCCAGCAGCCGAGACCGGGGAGCCCGCTACACCTTC	TRBV3-1/TRBV3-2	-	few	TRBJ1-2
CASSPTSGTSYEQYF	TGTGCCAGCAGCCCGACTAGCGGGACGTCCTACGAGCAGTACTTC	TRBV5-4	TRBD2	once	TRBJ2-7
CSVDMDYQETQYF	TGCAGCGTTGATATGGACTACCAAGAGACCCAGTACTTC	TRBV29-1	-	-	TRBJ2-5
CASSPTGANVLTF	TGTGCCAGCAGCCCCACGGGGGCCAACGTCCTGACTTTC	TRBV6-6	-	-	TRBJ2-6
CASSEGNRDRDYNEQFF	TGTGCCAGCAGTGAAGGGAATCGGGACCGCGACTACAATGAGCAGTTCTTC	TRBV6-1	-	-	TRBJ2-1
CAWSNAGGKGQPQHF	TGTGCCTGGAGTAACGCAGGGGGCAAAGGTCAGCCCCAGCATTTT	TRBV30	TRBD1	-	TRBJ1-5
CASSVGPGTESYEQYF	TGTGCCAGCAGCGTTGGACCCGGGACAGAGTCCTACGAGCAGTACTTC	TRBV5-4	TRBD1	-	TRBJ2-7
CASSPGVGTYEQYF	TGTGCCAGCAGTCCGGGGGTGGGGACGTACGAGCAGTACTTC	TRBV27	-	-	TRBJ2-7
CASSLNRIGSGTRSGEQYF	TGTGCCAGCAGTTTAAACAGGATAGGTTCGGGGACTAGGTCCGGCGAGCAGTACTTC	TRBV28	TRBD2	-	TRBJ2-7
CASSPREDEQYF	TGTGCCAGCAGCCCCAGGGAAGACGAGCAGTACTTC	TRBV21-1	-	-	TRBJ2-7
CASSPPGPPAGANVLTF	TGTGCCAGCAGTCCACCGGGGCCCCCGGCGGGGGCCAACGTCCTGACTTTC	TRBV2	-	-	TRBJ2-6
CASSSTAGTDTQYF	TGTGCCAGCAGTTCCACTGCAGGCACAGATACGCAGTATTTT	TRBV28	-	-	TRBJ2-3
CASSEARLRGNQPQHF	TGTGCCAGCAGTGAAGCACGACTTAGGGGCAATCAGCCCCAGCATTTT	TRBV6-1	-	once	TRBJ1-5
CASSLFGTGSEKLFF	TGTGCCAGCAGCTTATTCGGGACAGGGAGTGAAAAACTGTTTTTT	TRBV6-2/TRBV6-3	TRBD1	-	TRBJ1-4
CASSLGKLGNEQFF	TGTGCCAGCAGCTTAGGCAAGCTGGGGAATGAGCAGTTCTTC	TRBV7-2	-	-	TRBJ2-1
CASSAQGEDTGELFF	TGTGCCAGCAGTGCACAGGGAGAGGACACCGGGGAGCTGTTTTTT	TRBV2	-	-	TRBJ2-2
CASSREPRQGALETQYF	TGTGCCAGCAGTCGGGAACCACGACAGGGGGCCTTGGAGACCCAGTACTTC	TRBV6-6	TRBD1	-	TRBJ2-5
CASSNGLAGGSEQFF	TGTGCCAGTAGTAATGGACTAGCGGGAGGGAGTGAGCAGTTCTTC	TRBV19	TRBD2	-	TRBJ2-1
CASSHAGDRSYEQYF	TGTGCCAGCAGCCACGCGGGCGACAGGAGCTACGAGCAGTACTTC	TRBV4-2	-	once	TRBJ2-7
CASSLTGQNIYTDAQYF	TGTGCCAGCAGCTTAACGGGGCAGAACATATACACAGATGCGCAGTATTTT	TRBV11-2	-	-	TRBJ2-3
CATRQGSSGETQYF	TGTGCCACCCGACAGGGGAGTAGTGGGGAGACCCAGTACTTC	TRBV10-3	TRBD1	-	TRBJ2-5
CASSLGDREVPYGYTF	TGCGCCAGCAGCTTGGGGGACAGGGAAGTACCCTATGGCTACACCTTC	TRBV5-1	TRBD1	few	TRBJ1-2